Included here is one T cell receptor beta chain sequence, with context. What it binds is unknown. Trimming at V came to 4 bases and at J to 2 bases, leaving 7 bases not matched to a gene. Looked up from germline, CDR1 is MNHEY and CDR2 is SVGAGI. This CDR3 contains 15 residues. The data were obtained in a study of T-cell memory formation after mild COVID-19. Study-level information: TCR clusters were largely donor specific. Study findings and constraints: The CD4+ clones that contracted clustered mainly within CM and EM, and the CD8+ clones concentrated in EMRA.

TCR alpha and TCR beta cDNA libraries carrying sample barcodes and UMIs came from 5'RACE with constant-segment primers. TCRdb processed the 5' RACE reads anew with MiXCR; each CDR3 protein has one entry. The table records 250,000 to 300,000 distinct CDR3 sequences, roughly 16% of them present only once. The V and J genes are TRBV6-5 and TRBJ1-2; TRBD1 aligns across 7 bases. This TCR came from a man aged 18-30 years who had mild COVID-19 (a few samples of this study predate the infection). Cell type and time point are not known. Source material: PBMCs or a T cell subset sorted from them (not recorded which). Here the CDR3 DNA reads TGTGCCAGCAGTTCCCCGGGACAGCTAAACTATGGCTACACCTTC. This sequence encodes CASSSPGQLNYGYTF.